The rows below give T cell receptor beta chains drawn from one sample of a study of blood T cell repertoires in COVID-19. Some clones are missing from TCRdb's copy, which holds only in-frame ones; the method was immunoSEQ multiplex PCR. This table holds over 300,000 clones, 70% to 90% found once. The source material was PBMCs or T cells enriched from blood (not recorded which). These receptors were collected from a man in his thirties or forties who had recovered from COVID-19. Both conserved end residues are part of each CDR3. The D gene is left open where the match is weak. Size values are once, few and many counts, or a class for expanded clones, and some rows have none.

TRBV4-1	.	.	TRBJ2-2	CASRKLENTGELFF	TGCGCCAGCAGGAAACTAGAAAACACCGGGGAGCTGTTTTTT
TRBV6-5	.	.	TRBJ1-1	CASSYRRVMNTEAFF	TGTGCCAGCAGTTACCGGAGGGTAATGAACACTGAAGCTTTCTTT
TRBV4-2	TRBD1	.	TRBJ1-3	CASSPQGQEIGNTIYF	TGTGCCAGCAGCCCTCAGGGACAGGAGATTGGAAACACCATATATTTT
TRBV6-5	.	once	TRBJ1-5	CASSPTGSDQPQHF	TGTGCCAGCAGCCCAACAGGGAGCGATCAGCCCCAGCATTTT
TRBV5-1	TRBD1	once	TRBJ2-1	CASTLGRGTEDSIHEQFF	TGCGCCAGCACCTTGGGTCGAGGGACAGAAGATTCAATCCATGAGCAGTTCTTC
TRBV10-3	TRBD2	.	TRBJ2-1	CAIASGGAYNEQFF	TGTGCCATCGCTAGCGGGGGGGCCTACAATGAGCAGTTCTTC
TRBV30	.	.	TRBJ1-4	CAWSEGGLNEKLFF	TGTGCCTGGAGTGAGGGAGGGCTGAATGAAAAACTGTTTTTT
TRBV19	TRBD1	.	TRBJ1-2	CASSLRTGGAGGYTF	TGTGCCAGTAGCCTCCGGACAGGGGGCGCGGGCGGCTACACCTTC
TRBV12-3/TRBV12-4	TRBD2	.	TRBJ2-7	CASSRTSGNQYF	TGTGCCAGCAGCCGGACTAGCGGTAATCAGTACTTC
TRBV24-1	.	.	TRBJ2-5	CATSEPSGRQETQYF	TGTGCCACCAGTGAGCCGAGCGGACGGCAAGAGACCCAGTACTTC
TRBV7-9	.	.	TRBJ1-1	CASSPISSGTEAFF	TGTGCCAGCAGCCCAATTTCGAGTGGCACTGAAGCTTTCTTT
TRBV10-3	.	.	TRBJ2-7	CAIRTGTYEQYF	TGTGCCATCAGGACTGGAACCTACGAGCAGTACTTC
TRBV6-2/TRBV6-3	.	few	TRBJ1-1	CASSYGRVGIATEAFF	TGTGCCAGCAGTTACGGCCGCGTCGGGATTGCCACTGAAGCTTTCTTT
TRBV7-8	TRBD1	.	TRBJ1-2	CASSLKRTGLGGDGYTF	TGTGCCAGCAGCTTAAAGAGGACAGGGCTGGGAGGGGATGGCTACACCTTC
TRBV4-1	.	.	TRBJ1-6	CASSLALNSPLHF	TGCGCCAGCAGCCTAGCATTGAATTCACCCCTCCACTTT
TRBV6-4	.	.	TRBJ1-1	CASSAEGWQTEAFF	TGTGCCAGCAGTGCAGAGGGTTGGCAGACTGAAGCTTTCTTT
TRBV7-9	.	.	TRBJ1-4	CASSFSQDEKLFF	TGTGCCAGCAGCTTTTCTCAGGATGAAAAACTGTTTTTT
TRBV5-1	.	.	TRBJ1-1	CASSLGESRSTEAFF	TGCGCCAGCAGCTTGGGGGAGTCGAGGAGTACTGAAGCTTTCTTT
TRBV7-9	.	.	TRBJ1-1	CASSPQQGTEAFF	TGTGCCAGCAGCCCGCAGCAGGGGACTGAAGCTTTCTTT
TRBV15	.	.	TRBJ1-4	CATSRTQGSNEKLFF	TGTGCCACCAGCAGGACCCAGGGCTCTAATGAAAAACTGTTTTTT
TRBV10-3	TRBD1	.	TRBJ2-7	CAIREGQDSDEQYF	TGTGCCATCAGAGAAGGACAGGATTCCGACGAGCAGTACTTC
TRBV25-1	TRBD1	.	TRBJ1-3	CASSEYYRGSTIYF	TGTGCCAGCAGTGAATATTACAGGGGAAGCACCATATATTTT
TRBV9	TRBD1	.	TRBJ1-6	CASSAATGGMYNSPLHF	TGTGCCAGCAGCGCCGCGACAGGGGGCATGTATAATTCACCCCTCCACTTT
TRBV6-6	.	.	TRBJ2-7	CASSLRDTEEYF	TGTGCCAGCAGCCTCCGGGACACTGAGGAGTACTTC
TRBV6-5	.	.	TRBJ1-2	CASSYKDSIYGYTF	TGTGCCAGCAGTTACAAGGACAGTATCTATGGCTACACCTTC
TRBV7-6	TRBD1	.	TRBJ2-7	CASSPTGGTYEQYF	TGTGCCAGCAGCCCTACAGGGGGGACCTACGAGCAGTACTTC
TRBV24-1	.	.	TRBJ2-5	CATSDLGVPPGTQYF	TGTGCCACCAGTGATTTGGGAGTACCCCCGGGGACCCAGTACTTC
TRBV23-1	.	once	TRBJ1-1	CASSQSGLNSYQLLNTEAFF	TGCGCCAGCAGTCAATCTGGACTCAACAGTTACCAGTTACTGAACACTGAAGCTTTCTTT
TRBV10-2	.	.	TRBJ2-3	CASRRSTPKNTDTQYF	TGCGCCAGCAGGCGGAGCACACCTAAGAATACAGATACGCAGTATTTT
TRBV4-1	.	.	TRBJ2-5	CASSHLSIETQYF	TGCGCCAGCAGCCATTTGAGTATAGAGACCCAGTACTTC
TRBV19	TRBD1	.	TRBJ2-7	CASRETTGSYYEQYF	TGTGCCAGTAGAGAGACGACAGGGTCCTACTACGAGCAGTACTTC